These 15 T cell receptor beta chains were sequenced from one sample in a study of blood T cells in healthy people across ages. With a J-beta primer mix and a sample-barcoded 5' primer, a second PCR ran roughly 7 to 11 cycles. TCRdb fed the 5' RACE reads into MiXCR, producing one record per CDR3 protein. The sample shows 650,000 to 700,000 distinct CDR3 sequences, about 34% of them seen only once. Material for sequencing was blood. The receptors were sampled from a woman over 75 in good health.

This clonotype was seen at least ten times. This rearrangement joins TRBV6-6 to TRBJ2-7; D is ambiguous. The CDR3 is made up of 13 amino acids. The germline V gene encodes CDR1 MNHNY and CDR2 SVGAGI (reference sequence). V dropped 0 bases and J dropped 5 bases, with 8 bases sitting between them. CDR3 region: CASSYSKTDEQYF. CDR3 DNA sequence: TGTGCCAGCAGTTACTCGAAGACCGACGAGCAGTACTTC.

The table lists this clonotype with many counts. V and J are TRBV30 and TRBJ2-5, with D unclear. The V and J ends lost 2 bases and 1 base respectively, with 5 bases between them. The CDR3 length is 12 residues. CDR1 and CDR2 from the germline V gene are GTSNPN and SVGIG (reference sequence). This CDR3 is CAWSKPQETQYF. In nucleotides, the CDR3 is TGTGCCTGGAGTAAACCCCAAGAGACCCAGTACTTC.

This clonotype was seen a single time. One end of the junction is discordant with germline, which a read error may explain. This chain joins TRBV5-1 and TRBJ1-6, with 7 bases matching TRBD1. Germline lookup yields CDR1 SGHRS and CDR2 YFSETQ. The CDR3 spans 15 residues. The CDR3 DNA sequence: TGCGCCAGCAGCTTGGTCAGCGGGACAGCGCAACCCCCCCACTTT. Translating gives CASSLVSGTAQPPHF.

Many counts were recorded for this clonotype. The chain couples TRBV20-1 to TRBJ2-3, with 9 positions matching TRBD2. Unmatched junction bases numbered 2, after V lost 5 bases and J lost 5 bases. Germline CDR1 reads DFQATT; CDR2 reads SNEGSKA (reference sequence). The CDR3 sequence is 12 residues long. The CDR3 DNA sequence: TGCAGTGCTCGGACTAGCGTAGATACGCAGTATTTT. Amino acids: CSARTSVDTQYF.

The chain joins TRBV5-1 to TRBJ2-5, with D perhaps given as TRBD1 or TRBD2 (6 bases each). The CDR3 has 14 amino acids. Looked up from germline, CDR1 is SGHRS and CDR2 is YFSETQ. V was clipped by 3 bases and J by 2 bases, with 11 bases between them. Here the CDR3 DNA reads TGCGCCAGCAGCTGGGGGGCCCTGCAAGAGACCCAGTACTTC. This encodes CASSWGALQETQYF.

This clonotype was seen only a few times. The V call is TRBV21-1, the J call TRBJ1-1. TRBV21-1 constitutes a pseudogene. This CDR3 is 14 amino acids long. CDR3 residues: CASSKRPVNTEAFF. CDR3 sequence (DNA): TGTGCCAGCAGCAAAAGACCGGTGAACACTGAAGCTTTCTTT.

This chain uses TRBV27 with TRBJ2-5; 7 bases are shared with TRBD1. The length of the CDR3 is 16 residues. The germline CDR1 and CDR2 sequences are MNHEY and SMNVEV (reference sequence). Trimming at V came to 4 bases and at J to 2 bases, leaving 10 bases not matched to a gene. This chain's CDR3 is CASSSGQARIQETQYF. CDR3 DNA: TGTGCCAGCAGTTCCGGACAGGCCCGGATTCAAGAGACCCAGTACTTC.

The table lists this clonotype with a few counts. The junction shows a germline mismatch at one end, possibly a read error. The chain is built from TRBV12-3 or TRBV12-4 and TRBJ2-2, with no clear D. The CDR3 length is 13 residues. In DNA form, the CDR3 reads TGTGCCAGCAGTGGGCGGAACTCCGGGGAGCTGTTTTTT. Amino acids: CASSGRNSGELFF.

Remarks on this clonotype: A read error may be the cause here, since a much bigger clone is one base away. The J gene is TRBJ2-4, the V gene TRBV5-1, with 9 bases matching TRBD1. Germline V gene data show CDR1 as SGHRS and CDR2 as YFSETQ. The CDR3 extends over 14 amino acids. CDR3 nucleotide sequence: TGCACCAGCAGCCGAGACAGGGGGAAAAACATTCAGTACTTC. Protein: CTSSRDRGKNIQYF.

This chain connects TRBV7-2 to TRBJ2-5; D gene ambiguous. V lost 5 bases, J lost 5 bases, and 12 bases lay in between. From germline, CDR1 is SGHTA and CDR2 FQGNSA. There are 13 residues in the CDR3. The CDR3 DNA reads TGTGCCAGCAGCCTCCCGGTGGTTGAGACCCAGTACTTC. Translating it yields CASSLPVVETQYF.

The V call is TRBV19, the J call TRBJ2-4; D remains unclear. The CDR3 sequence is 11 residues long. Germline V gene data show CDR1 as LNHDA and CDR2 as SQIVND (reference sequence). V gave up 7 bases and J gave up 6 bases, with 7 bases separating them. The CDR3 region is CASTPGNIQYF. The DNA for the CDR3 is TGTGCCAGTACCCCGGGAAACATTCAGTACTTC.

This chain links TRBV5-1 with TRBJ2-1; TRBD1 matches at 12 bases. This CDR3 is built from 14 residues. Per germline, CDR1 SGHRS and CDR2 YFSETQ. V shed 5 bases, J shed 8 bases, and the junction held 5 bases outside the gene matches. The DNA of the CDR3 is TGCGCCAGCAGGGTGGGACAGGGGGCGCATGAGCAGTTCTTC. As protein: CASRVGQGAHEQFF.

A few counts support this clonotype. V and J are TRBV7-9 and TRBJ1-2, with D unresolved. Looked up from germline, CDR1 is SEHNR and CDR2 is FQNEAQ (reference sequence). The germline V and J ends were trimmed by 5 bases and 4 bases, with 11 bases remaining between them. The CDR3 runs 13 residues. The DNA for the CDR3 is TGTGCCAGCAGCCGCCGGGGTCTCTATGGCTACACCTTC. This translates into CASSRRGLYGYTF.

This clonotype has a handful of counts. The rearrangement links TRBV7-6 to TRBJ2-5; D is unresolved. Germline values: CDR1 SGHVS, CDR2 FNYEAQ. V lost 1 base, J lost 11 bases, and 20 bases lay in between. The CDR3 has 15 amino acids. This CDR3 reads CASSLGQSYYDEQYF. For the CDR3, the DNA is TGTGCCAGCAGCTTAGGACAATCTTATTACGATGAGCAGTACTTC.

The CDR3 loop is CASSFTGDRDTQYF. In DNA form, the CDR3 reads TGTGCCAGCAGCTTTACAGGGGATAGAGATACGCAGTATTTT. This chain uses TRBV9 with TRBJ2-3; 7 positions match TRBD1. This CDR3 contains 14 residues. Looked up from germline, CDR1 is SGDLS and CDR2 is YYNGEE. V lost 4 bases to trimming and J lost 5 bases; unmatched junction nucleotides: 7.